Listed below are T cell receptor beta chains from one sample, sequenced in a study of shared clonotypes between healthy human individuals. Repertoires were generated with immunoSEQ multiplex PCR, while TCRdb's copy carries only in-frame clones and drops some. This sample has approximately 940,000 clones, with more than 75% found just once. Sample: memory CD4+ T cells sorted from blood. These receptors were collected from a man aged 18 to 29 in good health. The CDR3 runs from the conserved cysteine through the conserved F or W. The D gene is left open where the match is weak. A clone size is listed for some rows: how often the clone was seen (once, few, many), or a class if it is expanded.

cdr3_aa: CASSRPQFPSYNEQFF; cdr3_nt: TGTGCCAGCAGCCGACCGCAGTTCCCCTCCTACAATGAGCAGTTCTTC; clone_size: .; j_call: TRBJ2-1; d_call: .; v_call: TRBV5-6
cdr3_aa: CSVEAAQPGEQYF; cdr3_nt: TGCAGCGTTGAGGCGGCCCAACCAGGCGAGCAGTACTTC; clone_size: once; j_call: TRBJ2-7; d_call: .; v_call: TRBV29-1
cdr3_aa: CASSASDRGNTEAFF; cdr3_nt: TGTGCCAGCAGTGCTAGCGACAGGGGAAACACTGAAGCTTTCTTT; clone_size: few; j_call: TRBJ1-1; d_call: TRBD1; v_call: TRBV2
cdr3_aa: CASSPGQSSTGNTIYF; cdr3_nt: TGTGCCAGCTCACCCGGACAGTCGAGTACTGGAAACACCATATATTTT; clone_size: .; j_call: TRBJ1-3; d_call: .; v_call: TRBV18
cdr3_aa: CASSLGQWETQYF; cdr3_nt: TGTGCCAGCAGCTTAGGGCAGTGGGAGACCCAGTACTTC; clone_size: few; j_call: TRBJ2-5; d_call: .; v_call: TRBV7-9
cdr3_aa: CASSLGLANSYEQYF; cdr3_nt: TGTGCCAGCAGCTTAGGACTAGCGAACTCCTACGAGCAGTACTTC; clone_size: once; j_call: TRBJ2-7; d_call: TRBD2; v_call: TRBV7-2
cdr3_aa: CAWTRGTSNSYEQYF; cdr3_nt: TGTGCCTGGACTAGAGGGACTAGCAACTCCTACGAGCAGTACTTC; clone_size: .; j_call: TRBJ2-7; d_call: TRBD2; v_call: TRBV30
cdr3_aa: CASSLNLAGGHEQFF; cdr3_nt: TGTGCCAGCAGCTTAAACCTAGCGGGGGGGCATGAGCAGTTCTTC; clone_size: once; j_call: TRBJ2-1; d_call: TRBD2; v_call: TRBV11-2
cdr3_aa: CASSPGPYYGYTF; cdr3_nt: TGTGCCAGCAGTCCGGGACCGTACTATGGCTACACCTTC; clone_size: .; j_call: TRBJ1-2; d_call: .; v_call: TRBV6-6
cdr3_aa: CSVQSAGGTDTQYF; cdr3_nt: TGCAGCGTTCAGTCAGCGGGGGGCACAGATACGCAGTATTTT; clone_size: .; j_call: TRBJ2-3; d_call: TRBD2; v_call: TRBV29-1
cdr3_aa: CASSEQTRGELFF; cdr3_nt: TGTGCCAGCAGTGAACAGACCCGGGGGGAGCTGTTTTTT; clone_size: few; j_call: TRBJ2-2; d_call: .; v_call: TRBV2
cdr3_aa: CASSDISGGKGSEQFF; cdr3_nt: TGTGCCAGCAGCGACATCAGCGGGGGGAAGGGTAGTGAGCAGTTCTTC; clone_size: .; j_call: TRBJ2-1; d_call: TRBD2; v_call: TRBV9
cdr3_aa: CASSNYLNEQFF; cdr3_nt: TGTGCCAGCAGCAATTACCTCAATGAGCAGTTCTTC; clone_size: few; j_call: TRBJ2-1; d_call: .; v_call: TRBV7-9
cdr3_aa: CAWSKGRSYEQYF; cdr3_nt: TGTGCCTGGAGTAAGGGGCGATCCTACGAGCAGTACTTC; clone_size: .; j_call: TRBJ2-7; d_call: .; v_call: TRBV30
cdr3_aa: CASGTSGVDTQYF; cdr3_nt: TGTGCCAGTGGGACTAGCGGGGTTGATACGCAGTATTTT; clone_size: .; j_call: TRBJ2-3; d_call: TRBD2; v_call: TRBV19
cdr3_aa: CASSTDTATNEKLFF; cdr3_nt: TGTGCCAGTAGTACTGACACTGCAACTAATGAAAAACTGTTTTTT; clone_size: .; j_call: TRBJ1-4; d_call: .; v_call: TRBV19
cdr3_aa: CASIRRGNYGYTF; cdr3_nt: TGTGCCAGCATTCGGCGGGGGAACTATGGCTACACCTTC; clone_size: few; j_call: TRBJ1-2; d_call: .; v_call: TRBV28
cdr3_aa: CASRLAQGGHNYGYTF; cdr3_nt: TGTGCAAGTCGCTTAGCGCAGGGCGGCCATAACTATGGCTACACCTTC; clone_size: .; j_call: TRBJ1-2; d_call: .; v_call: TRBV12-2
cdr3_aa: CASSFSDRDNSPLHF; cdr3_nt: TGTGCCAGCAGCTTTTCGGACAGGGATAATTCACCCCTCCACTTT; clone_size: .; j_call: TRBJ1-6; d_call: TRBD1; v_call: TRBV7-3
cdr3_aa: CASSRGDGYTF; cdr3_nt: TGTGCCAGCAGTCGTGGGGATGGCTACACCTTC; clone_size: .; j_call: TRBJ1-2; d_call: .; v_call: TRBV6-6
cdr3_aa: CASRAGRREEKFF; cdr3_nt: TGTGCCAGCAGGGCTGGGCGGCGGGAGGAAAAGTTCTTC; clone_size: .; j_call: TRBJ2-1; d_call: TRBD2; v_call: TRBV27
cdr3_aa: CASRGLRGGYTF; cdr3_nt: TGTGCCAGCAGGGGCCTTCGGGGTGGCTACACCTTC; clone_size: .; j_call: TRBJ1-2; d_call: .; v_call: TRBV28
cdr3_aa: CASSLEGGGPSREQFF; cdr3_nt: TGCGCCAGCAGCTTGGAGGGCGGGGGGCCCTCTCGTGAGCAGTTCTTC; clone_size: few; j_call: TRBJ2-1; d_call: TRBD2; v_call: TRBV5-1